The rows below give T cell receptor beta chains drawn from one sample of a study of OX40 agonist ivuxolimab in advanced cancers. Generated by immunoSEQ multiplex PCR, the TCRdb table keeps only in-frame clones and is missing some. The sample yields 65,000 to 100,000 clones, 70% to 90% seen once. Sequenced material: CD4+ or CD8+ T cells sorted from blood, taken in a trial of the OX40 agonist ivuxolimab. These receptors all come from an adult with an advanced solid tumor such as melanoma, head and neck, liver or kidney cancer. The CDR3 runs from the conserved cysteine through the conserved F or W. D genes are given only for firm matches. Some rows mark clone size as missing; the rest say once, few, many or name a class of expanded clone.

size: NA; J: TRBJ2-1; V: TRBV6-6; D: NA; DNA: TGTGCCAGCAGTTACGAGGGACCCTCCTACAATGAGCAGTTCTTC; CDR3: CASSYEGPSYNEQFF
size: NA; J: TRBJ1-5; V: TRBV28; D: NA; DNA: TGTGCCAGCAGTTTATCGGGCGGGGGCAATCAGCCCCAGCATTTT; CDR3: CASSLSGGGNQPQHF
size: NA; J: TRBJ1-1; V: TRBV19; D: NA; DNA: TGTGCCAGTAGGACAACGGGCTCCTTGAACACTGAAGCTTTCTTT; CDR3: CASRTTGSLNTEAFF
size: NA; J: TRBJ2-6; V: TRBV25-1; D: NA; DNA: TGTGCCACCACAGGAGGGGTAATTTCTGGGGCCAACGTCCTGACTTTC; CDR3: CATTGGVISGANVLTF
size: NA; J: TRBJ2-7; V: TRBV28; D: NA; DNA: TGCGCCAGCGGGGTAAGACGAGGACAGGCGACCTACGAGCAGTACTTC; CDR3: CASGVRRGQATYEQYF
size: NA; J: TRBJ2-5; V: TRBV29-1; D: NA; DNA: TGCAGCGCTGGACGAGCTCAAGAGACCCAGTACTTC; CDR3: CSAGRAQETQYF
size: NA; J: TRBJ2-6; V: TRBV28; D: NA; DNA: TGTGCCAGCGGGTCCTTAACTGGGGCCAACGTCCTGACTTTC; CDR3: CASGSLTGANVLTF
size: NA; J: TRBJ1-1; V: TRBV7-9; D: NA; DNA: TGTGCCAGCAGCAACCGACATGGGGAAACCACTGAAGCTTTCTTT; CDR3: CASSNRHGETTEAFF
size: NA; J: TRBJ2-1; V: TRBV5-4; D: TRBD2; DNA: TGTGCCAGCAGCCCGCGGGGGGTCTCCTACAATGAGCAGTTCTTC; CDR3: CASSPRGVSYNEQFF
size: NA; J: TRBJ1-1; V: TRBV21-1; D: NA; DNA: TGTGCCAGCAGCTCCCGGGACAGGGGAGGAACTGAAGCTTTCTTT; CDR3: CASSSRDRGGTEAFF
size: NA; J: TRBJ2-3; V: TRBV13; D: NA; DNA: TGTGCCAGCAGCTTAGACCGTACAGATACGCAGTATTTT; CDR3: CASSLDRTDTQYF
size: NA; J: TRBJ2-2; V: TRBV19; D: NA; DNA: TGTGCCAGTAGTATTAGAGTTGCCGGGGAGCTGTTTTTT; CDR3: CASSIRVAGELFF
size: NA; J: TRBJ2-3; V: TRBV27; D: TRBD2; DNA: TGTGCCGCCAGCAACAGGCGGGAGGGCCCAGATACGCAGTATTTT; CDR3: CAASNRREGPDTQYF
size: NA; J: TRBJ1-5; V: TRBV30; D: NA; DNA: TGTGCCTGGAGGGGCCAGAGCAATCAGCCCCAGCATTTT; CDR3: CAWRGQSNQPQHF
size: NA; J: TRBJ2-2; V: TRBV6-5; D: NA; DNA: TGTGCCAGCAGTTACCAACCACTCACCGGGGAGCTGTTTTTT; CDR3: CASSYQPLTGELFF
size: NA; J: TRBJ2-5; V: TRBV29-1; D: NA; DNA: TGCAGCGTTCGTCGGACCGAGGAAGAGACCCAGTACTTC; CDR3: CSVRRTEEETQYF
size: NA; J: TRBJ1-3; V: TRBV15; D: NA; DNA: TGTGCCACCAGCAGAGGGTGGGGTTCACCTGGAAACACCATATATTTT; CDR3: CATSRGWGSPGNTIYF
size: few; J: TRBJ2-7; V: TRBV29-1; D: NA; DNA: TGCAGCGTTGAAGGTGGAGGGGACGAGCAGTACTTC; CDR3: CSVEGGGDEQYF
size: NA; J: TRBJ2-5; V: TRBV29-1; D: TRBD2; DNA: TGCAGCGTTGCGGCTAGCGGGAGTTTCGGGACCCAGTACTTC; CDR3: CSVAASGSFGTQYF
size: few; J: TRBJ1-2; V: TRBV15; D: TRBD1; DNA: TGTGCCACCAGCGCCGGAACCCCGACAGGGCAAGGCACCTTC; CDR3: CATSAGTPTGQGTF
size: NA; J: TRBJ2-7; V: TRBV19; D: NA; DNA: TGTGCCAGTAGTATAAGGGCAGGGTCGGGGAGCGAGCAGTACTTC; CDR3: CASSIRAGSGSEQYF
size: NA; J: TRBJ2-1; V: TRBV30; D: TRBD2; DNA: TGTGCCTGGAGTGGGACTAGCGGAAATGAGCAGTTCTTC; CDR3: CAWSGTSGNEQFF
size: NA; J: TRBJ2-7; V: TRBV30; D: NA; DNA: TGTGCCTCCCAGGGCACCTACGAGCAGTACTTC; CDR3: CASQGTYEQYF
size: NA; J: TRBJ2-5; V: TRBV9; D: NA; DNA: TGTGCCAGCAGCCCCCTTTCAGAGACCCAGTACTTC; CDR3: CASSPLSETQYF
size: NA; J: TRBJ1-2; V: TRBV20-1; D: NA; DNA: TGCAGTGCGGATTACACCTATGGCTACACCTTC; CDR3: CSADYTYGYTF
size: NA; J: TRBJ2-1; V: TRBV28; D: TRBD2; DNA: TGTGCCAGCAGAGGTGTGGGAGGGGACAATGAGCAGTTCTTC; CDR3: CASRGVGGDNEQFF
size: once; J: TRBJ2-7; V: TRBV29-1; D: NA; DNA: TGCAGCGTTGGACAGTCCTACGAGCAGTACTTC; CDR3: CSVGQSYEQYF
size: NA; J: TRBJ2-5; V: TRBV7-2; D: NA; DNA: TGTGCCAGCAGCTTAGAGGCGCCCGGCTCGGGCCGAGAGACCCAGTACTTC; CDR3: CASSLEAPGSGRETQYF
size: NA; J: TRBJ2-3; V: TRBV28; D: TRBD1; DNA: TGTGCCAGCACTCGCCCGGGACAGGGCACAGATACGCAGTATTTT; CDR3: CASTRPGQGTDTQYF
size: NA; J: TRBJ2-5; V: TRBV4-1; D: TRBD2; DNA: TGCGCCAGCAGCCAAGGGGTCGGGAGGGCCTGGGAGACCCAGTACTTC; CDR3: CASSQGVGRAWETQYF
size: NA; J: TRBJ1-3; V: TRBV6-4; D: NA; DNA: TGTGCCAGCAGTGAACAAGCGGGAAACACCATATATTTT; CDR3: CASSEQAGNTIYF
size: NA; J: TRBJ1-1; V: TRBV18; D: NA; DNA: TGTGCCAGCTCAACCCAGGGAAGCCCAGCTTTCTTT; CDR3: CASSTQGSPAFF
size: once; J: TRBJ2-7; V: TRBV7-2; D: TRBD1; DNA: TGTGCCAGCAGCTTTTTACAGGGGATGGGTGAGCAGTACTTC; CDR3: CASSFLQGMGEQYF
size: NA; J: TRBJ2-1; V: TRBV28; D: TRBD2; DNA: TGTGCCAGCTCCCCCGGGAGGAGCCGTGTGGGTGAGCAGTTCTTC; CDR3: CASSPGRSRVGEQFF
size: NA; J: TRBJ1-3; V: TRBV29-1; D: TRBD1; DNA: TGCAGCGTTACAGGGGGCAAAGGCGGCATATATTTT; CDR3: CSVTGGKGGIYF
size: NA; J: TRBJ2-1; V: TRBV19; D: NA; DNA: TGTGCCAGTAGTATTCTCTCGGGAGATGAGCAGTTCTTC; CDR3: CASSILSGDEQFF
size: NA; J: TRBJ2-6; V: TRBV19; D: NA; DNA: TGTGCCAGTAGTCCTCTCGACAGTTCTGGGGCCAACGTCCTGACTTTC; CDR3: CASSPLDSSGANVLTF
size: once; J: TRBJ1-5; V: TRBV28; D: NA; DNA: TGTGCCAGCAGGTCGCACGGGGGTGAGCATCAGCCCCAGCATTTT; CDR3: CASRSHGGEHQPQHF
size: NA; J: TRBJ1-1; V: TRBV11-2; D: NA; DNA: TGTGCCAGCAGCTTAGAGACAGAAGCTTTCTTT; CDR3: CASSLETEAFF
size: NA; J: TRBJ2-7; V: TRBV7-8; D: TRBD1; DNA: TGTGCCAGCAGCATCCTACAGGGGGCAGGCGAGCAGTACTTC; CDR3: CASSILQGAGEQYF
size: few; J: TRBJ1-5; V: TRBV7-2; D: NA; DNA: TGTGCCAGCAGCTTAGCGTCGGCAGGGAACAATCAGCCCCAGCATTTT; CDR3: CASSLASAGNNQPQHF
size: once; J: TRBJ2-7; V: TRBV6-4; D: NA; DNA: TGTGCCAGCAGGCGCGGGGATTACGAGCAGTACTTC; CDR3: CASRRGDYEQYF
size: NA; J: TRBJ2-3; V: TRBV29-1; D: NA; DNA: TGCAGCGTTGAAGACACAGATACGCAGTATTTT; CDR3: CSVEDTDTQYF
size: NA; J: TRBJ1-5; V: TRBV18; D: NA; DNA: TGTGCCAGCTCATCCGTTAGCAATCAGCCCCAGCATTTT; CDR3: CASSSVSNQPQHF
size: NA; J: TRBJ1-5; V: TRBV6-6; D: NA; DNA: TGTGCCAGCAGTTACTTTGGCCAGACTAGCAATCAGCCCCAGCATTTT; CDR3: CASSYFGQTSNQPQHF
size: NA; J: TRBJ2-5; V: TRBV7-2; D: TRBD2; DNA: TGTGCCAGCAGCTTACTAGCGGGGGGGATTGTGGAGACCCAGTACTTC; CDR3: CASSLLAGGIVETQYF
size: NA; J: TRBJ2-7; V: TRBV7-9; D: NA; DNA: TGTGCCAGCAGCTTAGTAGGAACCCACGAGCAGTACTTC; CDR3: CASSLVGTHEQYF
size: NA; J: TRBJ2-1; V: TRBV7-3; D: TRBD2; DNA: TGTGCCAGCAGTAGCGGGAGTTCCTACAATGAGCAGTTCTTC; CDR3: CASSSGSSYNEQFF
size: NA; J: TRBJ2-5; V: TRBV5-1; D: TRBD2; DNA: TGCGCCAGCAGCTTGGGACTAGCGGGATACCAAGAGACCCAGTACTTC; CDR3: CASSLGLAGYQETQYF
size: NA; J: TRBJ2-1; V: TRBV19; D: NA; DNA: TGTGCCAGTAGTAAGGTGGAAGCTGCTTCAGGGCAGTTCTTC; CDR3: CASSKVEAASGQFF
size: NA; J: TRBJ2-3; V: TRBV7-3; D: NA; DNA: TGTGCCAGCAGCTTAACCGGCATGAAAGATACGCAGTATTTT; CDR3: CASSLTGMKDTQYF
size: NA; J: TRBJ2-5; V: TRBV28; D: TRBD1; DNA: TGTGCCAGCAGCACTCCGGGACAGGGTCGAGAGACCCAGTACTTC; CDR3: CASSTPGQGRETQYF
size: NA; J: TRBJ2-2; V: TRBV4-3; D: NA; DNA: TGCGCCAGCACGTGGGGCGGAGGTAACACCGGGGAGCTGTTTTTT; CDR3: CASTWGGGNTGELFF
size: NA; J: TRBJ2-7; V: TRBV7-2; D: TRBD2; DNA: TGTGCCAGCAGCTTCAGCGGGACCCCCTACGAGCAGTACTTC; CDR3: CASSFSGTPYEQYF
size: NA; J: TRBJ2-5; V: TRBV18; D: NA; DNA: TGTGCCAGCTCACCTCGGGTTTGGCGCACCGGTTTAGGTCCTCTCGGGAACGAGACCCAGTACTTC; CDR3: CASSPRVWRTGLGPLGNETQYF